This T cell receptor beta chain was identified during a study of cytomegalovirus exposure and HLA in healthy donors (TCRdb year 2017). General notes on the study: An earlier analysis of approximately 550 of the donors reported 250 to 300 Gb of sequence data and more than 90 million unique TCR beta sequences from about 179 million T cells. Genome-wide SNP genotypes for about 65% of the 666 donors were used in a later genetic analysis, which treated that subset as a discovery cohort. Using immunosequencing, the study profiled T cell repertoires from around 680 subjects and related those repertoires to cytomegalovirus serostatus. Donor age, sex, ethnicity and CMV serostatus were compiled alongside the repertoire data. All discovery cohort repertoires had been generated using a single sequencing platform. Among the roughly 380 genotyped donors, around 79% belonged to the genetic ancestry cluster associated with self-reported Caucasian donors. Rather than drawing on any new phenotypic data, the later analysis identified candidate immune exposures from TCR beta sequences and the way those sequences occurred across donors. The study aimed to test whether cataloging public T cell receptors could reveal signatures of past pathogen exposure. A later analysis re-analyzed previously published TCR beta repertoires from 500 to 700 donors and added high-resolution HLA genotyping to study TCR occurrence patterns. An early release covering roughly 600 HLA-typed donors comprised about 300 gigabases of sequencing data and around 80 million unique TCR sequences. Because of strong linkage in the cohort, roughly five DR-DQ haplotypes were treated as single units for association and clustering. An earlier analysis of 500 to 650 of the donors applied high-throughput TCR beta sequencing to assess whether each TCR beta V gene segment acted as functional or pseudogenic. To predict cytomegalovirus infection status, the study combined high-throughput TCR immunosequencing, statistical association of individual TCRs with disease status, and machine learning. Typing coverage varied by locus: roughly 620-640 donors for A, B, C, DRB1 and DQB1; more than 500 for DQA1; nearly 610 for DPA1; approximately 470 for DPB1. Class I and class II HLA loci were covered by the typing at four-digit resolution. Besides the first cohort of roughly 660 subjects, a separate validation cohort made up of 120 different subjects was used. Among some 410 genotyped donors of the cohort, an average of roughly 230,000 unique TCR beta nucleotide sequences was sequenced per donor, of which about 20% were non-productive. What the research found in general, with its limitations: A further reported finding was that TCR beta sequences accurately predicted the HLA-A and HLA-B alleles for most subjects in the first cohort. Cytomegalovirus status was reported to be diagnosed by the classifier with high specificity and sensitivity in both the original and validation cohorts. Assigning TCR associations to individual alleles was difficult when HLA alleles, especially DR and DQ, strongly co-occurred. A later analysis found that TCR association rates varied across HLA loci, with DRB1 alleles showing the most associated TCRs and HLA-C alleles the fewest. Because HLA typing was missing for some donors at each locus, association tests included only the typed subset. Correlated functional status among segregating V segments might reflect linkage disequilibrium, but an unknown experimental factor could not be ruled out. A cluster of highly shared sequence variants was judged likely to represent a technical artifact of the sequencing pipeline. The earlier analysis of almost 600 of the donors excluded around 17 rarely observed V segments, including chromosome 9 orphons, because counts were too low. In a later genetic analysis, a missense DCLRE1C variant was associated with V-gene and J-gene trimming of TCR beta chains, and the association was replicated in an independent cohort. In a later genetic analysis, fewer N-insertions in productive TCRs were reported among donors in an Asian-associated ancestry cluster than the approximately 710-donor mean. Across donors, most TCR sequences were observed very rarely, whereas some public TCRs were present in many individuals. The study gave a list of 150 to 200 TCR beta chains associated with cytomegalovirus. The 87-base-pair reads could not distinguish some IMGT-functional V segments, including TRBV6-2 and TRBV6-3, so those segments were excluded. At a false discovery rate of 0.05, a later analysis linked 16,951 TCR beta sequences to specific HLA alleles. Broadly in line with IMGT annotations, most TCR beta V segments showed up in productive rearrangements about 87% or about 30% of the time in an earlier analysis of 450 to 600 of the donors. The authors suggested that the approach could potentially be generalized to other disease states and immunological phenotypes. Presence/absence analyses assumed roughly uniform sequencing depth across donors, an assumption that may not hold. For the cohort, immune exposure information was limited to CMV serostatus. According to a later analysis, parvovirus B19, influenza, CMV and Epstein-Barr virus appeared linked to several top co-occurrence clusters. In this cohort, only TCR beta chains were sequenced, and detectable features were limited by the absence of alpha or paired-chain data. A later analysis found that most CMV-associated TCR beta chains appeared HLA-restricted, with HLA associations seemingly driven largely by CMV exposure. In a later analysis, HLA-associated TCR beta chains showed more clonal expansion and lower generation probabilities than non-associated chains that were equally common. In vitro tests confirmed that three of the cytomegalovirus-associated TCR beta chains recognize cytomegalovirus antigens.

The library was built by means of the immunoSEQ multiplex PCR assay. The multiplex PCR relied on a mix of 60 forward primers for TCR Vbeta segments and 13 reverse primers for TCR Jbeta segments. The CDR3 region of rearranged TCR beta genes was amplified from genomic DNA with a multiplex PCR assay. The amplified TCR beta libraries were sequenced on the Illumina HiSeq System as 87-base-pair reads. As for the authors' bioinformatics: In a later analysis, about 80 million unique TCR beta chains were counted across the 500 to 700 repertoires, and roughly 11 million of these chains were shared by at least two donors. Raw reads were error-corrected and collapsed into unique sequences with a nearest-neighbor algorithm that merged closely related sequences to remove PCR and sequencing errors. V, D and J gene segments were assigned by aligning CDR3 sequences to IMGT reference sequences. For a sequence to be retained, at least a six-nucleotide match to both a V gene segment and a J gene segment was required. Rearrangements were called productive when the CDR3 lacked stop codons and stayed in frame with V and J; all others were non-productive. Following IMGT convention, CDR3 was defined as the stretch from the second conserved V-encoded cysteine to the conserved J-encoded phenylalanine. The earlier analysis of 450 to 750 of the donors excluded any sequence lacking an unambiguous match to a single V gene segment. In an earlier analysis of some 590 of the donors, V segments were called functional above 56.7% productive rearrangements and were called segregating when the between-donor standard deviation exceeded 5%. To diagnose cytomegalovirus status from the catalog of TCR beta chain sequences, a statistical classification framework was built. V and J gene assignment, in a later analysis, came from comparing TCR nucleotide sequences with IMGT/GENE-DB human TR gene sequences. Using the TCRdist pipeline, a later analysis assigned CDR3 sequences along with most-parsimonious VDJ recombination scenarios. In a later analysis, every TCR beta chain was defined by the combination of its CDR3 amino acid sequence and its V-gene family, and reads without a unique V-gene family were dropped. As a way to deal with suspected cross-contamination and a sequencing artifact, a later analysis dropped 500 to 700 nucleotide sequences that were highly shared and had low generation probability. For each public chain, a later analysis derived a clonal expansion index from normalized ranks of inferred template counts within each repertoire. Generation probabilities in a later analysis came from a VDJ recombination model fitted to out-of-frame rearrangements, and those results were checked against IGoR. In a later analysis, TCR-TCR, TCR-HLA and TCR-CMV co-occurrence was scored with hypergeometric tests, and a repertoire-size bias correction was applied to TCR pairs. A later analysis estimated false discovery rates by permuting HLA or CMV assignments 20 times. In a later analysis, co-occurring TCRs were grouped with DBSCAN, and TCRdist sequence similarity was added when clustering was performed within HLA-allele-positive subsets. For co-occurrence clustering, repertoires with fewer than 30,000 or more than 120,000 public chains were excluded, along with 4 to 6 repertoires with anomalous nucleotide sharing. TCRdb's version of the immuneACCESS table is confined to in-frame rearrangements and falls short of the full clone set. An unresolved V gene accounts for under half of the shortfall where checked; the remainder is of unknown origin. The DNA gave D and trimming, while V, J and clone size come from that table. This sample has 210,000 or so clones in its table, and approximately 82% of those were observed once. The top ten clones comprise 0.5% to 0.7% of the sample.

This clone was detected only once. The antigen it binds to is not known. No base qualities exist here, and no much larger clone lies one base off it. The cohort was made up of approximately 670 healthy bone marrow donors. All cohort members were sampled while nominally healthy, although unrecorded immune exposures were likely present. The donor was CMV seronegative and belonged to the group of around 400 seronegative cohort members. Each donor provided a peripheral blood sample, and peripheral blood mononuclear cells were used for TCR beta sequencing. The Qiagen DNeasy Blood Extraction Kit was used to extract genomic DNA from the blood cell samples. The CDR3 measures 18 amino acids from cysteine to phenylalanine. The CDR3 DNA has 54 bases and is translated from base 1.

The V and J segments used are TRBV1 and TRBJ2-5; the table names TRBD2, a call not compared with the DNA. TRBV1 is shown as a pseudogene. The TCR originated in a woman aged 40 to 49 in good health and CMV-seronegative. Material for sequencing was PBMCs. CDR3 loop: CTSSQARMGPWGEETQYF. The nucleotide sequence is given as TGCACCAGCAGCCAAGCGAGGATGGGACCCTGGGGGGAAGAGACCCAGTACTTC.